This record covers a single T cell receptor (beta chain). Only a few counts were recorded for this clonotype. This receptor's antigen is unknown. Per-base qualities were not stored, and no clone one base away is much larger. Ficoll-Paque density gradient centrifugation was used to isolate PBMCs. The data were obtained in a study of T-cell memory formation after mild COVID-19 (dated by TCRdb to about 2021). Context from the whole study: TCR sequence clusters from the two donors were largely donor specific. In two donors, T-cell clones that expanded and contracted after mild COVID-19 were followed by sequencing TCRalpha and TCRbeta repertoires longitudinally. The cohort comprised two young, previously healthy adult volunteers, one female and one male. Overall study results and their limits: Some responding clones were detected in pre-infection memory, which suggested that pre-existing cross-reactive memory T cells had joined the SARS-CoV-2 response. Clones contracting from day 15 to 85 had balanced CD4/CD8 phenotypes, while a second wave expanding from day 15 to 37 was biased towards CD4+. Only two mild cases were covered by the study, and larger cohorts that include severe cases with pre-infection samples were considered necessary. Contracting CD4+ clones were located mainly in the CM and EM memory subsets, whereas CD8+ clones were found to be enriched in EMRA. The second-wave clones that peaked on day 37 were not confirmed to be SARS-CoV-2 specific.

The CDR3 measures 15 amino acids from cysteine to phenylalanine. The kept DNA is CDR3 alone, 45 bases in frame from the first base. CDR1 and CDR2, looked up from the germline V gene (reference sequence), are SEHNR and FQNEAQ. Trimming takes 3 bases from V and 3 bases from J, and the germline ends sit 15 bases apart. The data were produced on an Illumina NovaSeq 6000. TCRalpha and TCRbeta cDNA libraries were built by 5'RACE with constant-segment primers, adding sample barcodes and unique molecular identifiers. Trizol reagent was used to extract RNA from every sample. Libraries were amplified in two PCR steps, with a second sample barcode and Illumina TruSeq adapters added in the second step. Libraries were sequenced on an Illumina NovaSeq with 2 x 150 bp paired-end reads. On the study's bioinformatics: Reads were demultiplexed and collapsed into UMI-guided consensus sequences with migec v1.2.7. Using mixcr v2.1.11, UMI consensuses were aligned to TRA and TRB V and J templates and then assembled into clonotypes. A clonotype was counted as expanded or contracted only if both edgeR and NoisET called the change significant, with noise models trained on biological replicates. For edgeR calls, the cutoffs were a false discovery rate-adjusted p below 0.01 and a log2 fold-change threshold of 1. As an exploratory analysis of dynamics, max-normalized trajectories of the 1000 most abundant clonotypes were examined by PCA with hierarchical clustering. Each responding clone was given a CD4 or CD8 phenotype based on the CD4+ and CD8+ repertoires, which had been sequenced separately. TCRdb cleaned the public reads at Q25 with fastp, built clones with MiXCR and kept in-frame beta chains. Every CDR3 protein is listed once, alongside the most common genes and DNA of its rows. These V and J calls rely on TCRdb rather than the paper's analysis. The table for this sample lists 400,000 to 550,000 distinct CDR3 sequences; about 23% of them were counted only once. Around 13% of the sample lies in the top ten.

Sequencing was performed on PBMCs or a T cell subset sorted from them (not recorded which). This receptor chain uses TRBV7-9 and TRBJ2-7; TRBD1 is a possible D gene, resting on 6 matching bases. This TCR derives from an adult woman who had mild COVID-19 (a few samples of this study predate the infection). The sample titles of this study are shuffled in the database, so cell type and time point are left out; the donor was told from shared clones. The CDR3 here reads CASSFLVAGDYEQYF. The DNA sequence is TGTGCCAGCAGCTTTCTTGTCGCAGGGGACTACGAGCAGTACTTC.